This TCR beta chain was documented in a study of T cells in Graves' hyperthyroidism and ophthalmopathy (dated by TCRdb to about 2019). A note on the overall study: Peripheral blood samples were taken at initial diagnosis, before any treatment was given. To identify distinguishing TCR V-J signatures, a discovery cohort of some 100 patients was used, comprising 43 with Graves' ophthalmopathy and around 57 with stable Graves' hyperthyroidism. An independent validation cohort of 18 to 20 hyperthyroidism patients and over 15 patients who later progressed to ophthalmopathy tested prospective prediction of ophthalmopathy. The 100 or so discovery patients were randomly split 7:3 into training and test sets. The study also compared thyroid tissue and blood T-cell repertoires from five or six Graves' hyperthyroidism patients. Following sampling, methimazole starting at 30 mg daily was given to hyperthyroidism patients, and high-dose intravenous methylprednisolone was given to ophthalmopathy patients. The paper describes TCR Vbeta CDR3 sequencing of 130 to 150 peripheral blood samples, made up of about 41 ophthalmopathy patients, over 70 hyperthyroidism patients and 17 progressor patients. Findings and caveats that apply to the study as a whole: A model built on a 13 V-J signature distinguished ophthalmopathy from stable hyperthyroidism, reaching 85% to 90% sensitivity and around 81% specificity in cross-validation and 80%/75% in testing. In validation, the model predicted progression to ophthalmopathy a median of around six months before onset, with about 64% sensitivity and nearly 75% specificity. Most expanded thyroid clonotypes (frequency above 0.001) were also detected in blood, suggesting blood repertoires may reflect thyroid immune responses. No statistical method was used to set the sample size in advance, and investigators knew the group allocation.

TCR beta CDR3 regions were amplified from RNA transcripts. A first-round RT-PCR of the TCR CDR3 used the HTBI primer set with the Qiagen OneStep RT-PCR kit. Libraries were constructed in a second round of multiplex PCR, after which size selection and purification were carried out. The libraries were sequenced on an Illumina HiSeq2000 using paired-end 100 bp reads. The published analysis was carried out like this. SOAPnuke was used to process the raw data, throwing out any read that contained adapters or uncalled bases, had a mean Phred below 15, or lacked an exact constant-primer or identifier match. COPE v1.2.5 was used to merge the high-quality paired reads, and each unique nucleotide sequence was defined as a clonotype. Clonotypes were aligned to IMGT TRBV, TRBD and TRBJ reference segments using MiTCR v1.1. Analysis was restricted to V-J combinations with a frequency above 0.0001, which covered about 99% of repertoires. A TCS score was defined as the ratio between F50 (clonal expansion) and ExV (chaos), using BLOSUM62-based TCRdist between CDR3 peptides within each V-J. Welch's t-statistics and random forest reduced fewer than 600 V-J features to 13, which were used in a naive Bayes classifier (R e1071). TCRdb applied fastp at Q25 and MiXCR to the public reads, then kept only in-frame beta chains. Identical CDR3 proteins give one entry, which carries the most common genes and DNA. TCRdb, not the original authors, processed these V and J calls. The table for this sample lists around 420,000 distinct CDR3 sequences; approximately 14% of them were counted only once. The ten largest clonotypes hold roughly 4.8% of the sample.

Comment on this clonotype: Its antigen has not been determined. The record has no base qualities; no much larger clone is one base away.

From its cysteine to its phenylalanine, the CDR3 spans 13 amino acids. Only the CDR3 portion is preserved as DNA: 39 bases, with reading frame beginning at the first base. Between the V and J ends, shortened by 5 bases and 8 bases respectively, the junction contains 15 bases. CDR1 SGHTA and CDR2 FQGNSA are derived from the germline V gene. Graves' hyperthyroidism was defined as stable when no progression to ophthalmopathy occurred over 18 months of follow-up. Hyperthyroidism patients were newly diagnosed, with disease duration under 2 months, and aged 18 to 65 years. Exclusion was applied to patients with uncontrolled infections, other autoimmune diseases, pregnancy or lactation. Clinical symptoms, serum thyroxine and TRAb, thyroid ultrasound, and orbital computed tomography formed the basis for the diagnoses. Ficoll-Paque density gradient centrifugation was used to isolate PBMCs from 8 to 10 ml of fresh peripheral blood. Trizol reagent was used to extract total RNA, and RNA quality was then checked on an Agilent 2100 Bioanalyzer.

This chain is built from TRBV7-2 and TRBJ1-1; D gene: possibly TRBD1, on 6 matching bases. The clonotype comes from a woman under 30 with Graves' hyperthyroidism. The sample consisted of blood. The CDR3 corresponds to CASSRPNDREAFF. In nucleotide form, the sequence is TGTGCCAGCAGCCGCCCTAACGACAGGGAAGCTTTCTTT.